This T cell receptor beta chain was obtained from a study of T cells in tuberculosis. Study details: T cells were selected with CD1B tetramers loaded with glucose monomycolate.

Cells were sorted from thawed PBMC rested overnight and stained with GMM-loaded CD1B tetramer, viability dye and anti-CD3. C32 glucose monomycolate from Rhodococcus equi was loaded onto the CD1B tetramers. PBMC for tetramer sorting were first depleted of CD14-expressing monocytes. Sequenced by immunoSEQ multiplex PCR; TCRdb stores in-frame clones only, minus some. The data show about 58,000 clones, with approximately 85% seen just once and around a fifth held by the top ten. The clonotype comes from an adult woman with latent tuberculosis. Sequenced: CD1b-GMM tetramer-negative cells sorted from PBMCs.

DNA for the CDR3: TGTGCCAGCAAAAGACAGGGGGCGCAGTATTTT. Translation gives CASKRQGAQYF. The chain uses TRBV6-1 and TRBJ2-3; 9 nucleotides match TRBD1. The ends lost 7 bases at V and 10 bases at J; junction bases unmatched: 3. CDR3 length: 11 amino acids. The germline V gene has CDR1 MNHNS and CDR2 SASEGT.